This T cell receptor beta chain was documented in a study of blood T cells in healthy people across ages. Next came a second PCR, run for about 6 to 12 cycles, which used a sample-barcoded 5' primer along with a J-beta primer mix. One entry per CDR3 protein results from TCRdb running MiXCR on the 5' RACE reads. The table has some 1.4 million distinct CDR3 sequences, roughly 45% seen once. This clonotype was seen a few times. V was cut by 6 bases and J by 5 bases, with 11 bases left in between. The CDR3 consists of 13 residues. The V gene's germline CDR1 is SNHLY and CDR2 FYNNEI. J is TRBJ1-5 and V is TRBV2, with D perhaps matching TRBD1 (5 bases). What was sequenced was blood. The receptor was derived from a young woman in good health. CDR3: CASRGGEDQPQHF. The DNA for the CDR3 is TGTGCCAGCAGGGGGGGGGAGGATCAGCCCCAGCATTTT.